What follows are 19 T cell receptor beta chains derived from one specimen sequenced in a study of T cells in narcolepsy. The protocol was immunoSEQ multiplex PCR, while the TCRdb copy is restricted to in-frame clones and leaves out a portion. The data hold about 29,000 clones, with around 87% observed a single time. The specimen sequenced was memory (CD45RA-) CD4+ T cells from blood. The source is a human donor in good health.

The chain joins TRBV7-3 to TRBJ2-3; 11 nucleotides align to TRBD2. Germline V gene lookup returns CDR1 SGHTA and CDR2 FQGTGA. The CDR3 has 15 amino acids. The V and J ends lost 5 bases and 3 bases, in that order; junction bases with no gene match: 4. CDR3 sequence: CASSPRLAGTDTQYF. In nucleotides, the CDR3 is TGTGCCAGCAGCCCTCGACTAGCGGGGACAGATACGCAGTATTTT.

CDR3 sequence reads: CASSQASGGGNQPQHF. Written as DNA, the CDR3 is TGTGCCAGCAGCCAAGCTTCCGGGGGTGGCAATCAGCCCCAGCATTTT. The chain couples TRBV4-2 to TRBJ1-5, with D perhaps matching TRBD1 (5 bases). V was shortened by 1 base and J by 2 bases, with 12 bases between the two germline ends. The V gene's germline CDR1 is LGHNA and CDR2 YNFKEQ. The CDR3 totals 16 residues.

The chain has TRBV28 and TRBJ2-5, with a tentative D call TRBD2 (5 bases). The J call could be wrong; TRBJ2-7 is a better fit for the DNA end. In germline, CDR1 is MDHEN, CDR2 SYDVKM. The CDR3 has 15 residues. The chain's CDR3 is CASRSPGKPPYEQYF. CDR3 nucleotide sequence: TGTGCCAGCAGGTCACCCGGGAAACCGCCCTACGAGCAGTACTTC.

The V call is TRBV7-2, the J call TRBJ2-5; the D gene could be TRBD1 or TRBD2 (5 bases each). CDR3 length: 14 residues. Trimming removed 3 bases at V and 3 bases at J, with 11 bases between. Germline values: CDR1 SGHTA, CDR2 FQGNSA. CDR3 coding DNA: TGTGCCAGCAGCTTCCATGGGGGTAAAGAGACCCAGTACTTC. Its translation: CASSFHGGKETQYF.

Details on this clone: Relative to the germline gene, one junction end is altered; a read error may explain this. The rearrangement links TRBV11-3 to TRBJ2-2; D ambiguous. CDR1 is SGHNT, CDR2 YENEEA, per germline. The CDR3 length is 16 residues. The CDR3 loop is CASSLTNPSNTGELFF. The DNA of the CDR3 is TGTGCCAGCAGCTTAACGAACCCTTCGAACACCGGAGAGCTGTTTTTT.

V is TRBV30 and J is TRBJ1-5; D perhaps matches TRBD1 (5 bases). The CDR3 has 16 residues. Trimming stripped 7 bases from V and 2 bases from J, with 21 bases between. The germline V gene has CDR1 GTSNPN and CDR2 SVGIG (reference sequence). Written as DNA, the CDR3 is TGTGCCTTGAACACTCCAGGGATAAACGGCAATCAGCCCCAGCATTTT. It translates to CALNTPGINGNQPQHF.

This clone was seen a few times. The chain employs TRBV27 and TRBJ1-2; 12 bases agree with TRBD1. V lost 9 bases, J lost 4 bases, and 18 bases stayed unmatched. Germline V lookup: CDR1 MNHEY, CDR2 SMNVEV (reference sequence). The CDR3 spans 18 residues. DNA of the CDR3: TGTGCCAGTTCTTTTATATCAGGCGGGACAGGGGGCCGCTATGGCTACACCTTC. Translated, it gives CASSFISGGTGGRYGYTF.

This chain joins TRBV5-1 and TRBJ1-2; 9 positions match TRBD1. Germline V CDR1 and CDR2: SGHRS, YFSETQ. V trimming: 7 bases; J trimming: 4 bases; junction bases outside the gene matches: 11. The CDR3 sequence is 15 residues long. The DNA for the CDR3 is TGCGCCAGCTCCACCGGGACAGGGATAATCTATGGCTACACCTTC. This encodes CASSTGTGIIYGYTF.

The chain recombines TRBV6-6 with TRBJ1-6, with D possibly matching TRBD1 (5 bases). This CDR3 region has 13 residues. From germline, CDR1 is MNHNY and CDR2 SVGAGI (reference sequence). Trimming removed 8 bases at V and 14 bases at J, with 19 bases between. The CDR3 region is CASQRGGQASLHF. DNA for the CDR3: TGTGCCAGCCAAAGGGGCGGACAAGCATCCCTCCACTTT.

CDR3 in DNA: TGTGCCAGCTCAGCTACCCTCTTAGGACAGCGACGAAACACCATATATTTT. This translates into CASSATLLGQRRNTIYF. The gene calls are TRBV18 and TRBJ1-3; D is perhaps TRBD1 (6 bases). Germline values: CDR1 KGHSH, CDR2 LQKENI. V shed 5 bases and J shed 5 bases, with 22 bases lying between them. The CDR3 consists of 17 residues. The whole variable domain, filled in from reference TRBV18 and TRBJ1-3, reads NAGVMQNPRHLVRRRGQEARLRCSPMKGHSHVYWYRQLPEEGLKFMVYLQKENIIDESGMPKERFSAEFPKEGPSILRIQQVVRGDSAAYFCASSATLLGQRRNTIYFGEGSWLTVV.

The chain uses TRBV5-1 and TRBJ1-4; 9 bases are shared with TRBD1. From germline, CDR1 is SGHRS and CDR2 YFSETQ. The CDR3 consists of 16 residues. V shed 4 bases, J shed 1 base, and the junction held 5 bases outside the gene matches. DNA for the CDR3: TGCGCCAGCAGCCCTGGACAGGGGATAACTAATGAAAAACTGTTTTTT. This translates into CASSPGQGITNEKLFF.

This clone occurred a few times. This rearrangement joins TRBV10-3 to TRBJ2-2; D gene unclear. Trimming took off 0 bases at V and 3 bases at J, with 2 bases between the two ends. The CDR3 contains 13 residues. Germline V CDR1 and CDR2: ENHRY, SYGVKD. CDR3 DNA sequence: TGTGCCATCAGTGAGTCGTACACCGGGGAGCTGTTTTTT. It is translated as CAISESYTGELFF.

The chain couples TRBV2 to TRBJ1-6; no reliable D call. CDR1 and CDR2 from the germline V gene are SNHLY and FYNNEI. CDR3 length equals 16 residues. The germline V and J ends were trimmed by 7 bases and 0 bases, with 13 bases remaining between them. CDR3 sequence (DNA): TGTGCCAGCACTAGAGACCTCAGCTCCTATAATTCACCCCTCCACTTT. The encoded protein is CASTRDLSSYNSPLHF.

This sequence joins TRBV27 and TRBJ1-1; unclear D gene. Germline V gene data show CDR1 as MNHEY and CDR2 as SMNVEV (reference sequence). The CDR3 spans 16 residues. V shed 3 bases and J shed 6 bases, with 20 bases lying between them. The CDR3 loop reads CASSFFGSSGIAEAFF. The CDR3 nucleotides are TGTGCCAGCAGTTTTTTCGGTTCGTCCGGGATTGCTGAAGCTTTCTTT.

The chain recombines TRBV7-6 with TRBJ2-1, with D perhaps TRBD2 (6 bases). Trimming cost V 5 bases and J 3 bases, with 11 bases left between them. Germline lookup yields CDR1 SGHVS and CDR2 FNYEAQ. CDR3 length: 14 amino acids. The CDR3 nucleotides read TGTGCCAGCAGCCCGCTAGCGAACTACAATGAGCAGTTCTTC. It yields the protein CASSPLANYNEQFF.

This chain uses TRBV2 with TRBJ2-7; weak D call: TRBD2 (6 bases). Germline V CDR1 and CDR2: SNHLY, FYNNEI. The CDR3 covers 15 residues. Trimming left V 7 bases short and J 1 base short, with 17 bases between. In nucleotides, the CDR3 is TGTGCCAGCAAAGAAGGGAGGACTTTATCCTACGAGCAGTACTTC. Its translation: CASKEGRTLSYEQYF.

The chain joins TRBV29-1 to TRBJ2-2; 7 bases map to TRBD1. Germline V gene data show CDR1 as SQVTM and CDR2 as ANQGSEA. V gave up 6 bases and J gave up 4 bases; unmatched junction bases: 14. The length of the CDR3 is 16 residues. The CDR3 nucleotides read TGCAGCGTCGGATTAACAGGGGCCGGTAGCACCGGGGAGCTGTTTTTT. Translated, it gives CSVGLTGAGSTGELFF.

This clone was found once. The chain links TRBV30 to TRBJ2-5; TRBD2 matches at 15 bases. Germline assignment: CDR1 GTSNPN and CDR2 SVGIG (reference sequence). Trimming at V came to 0 bases and at J to 5 bases, leaving 1 base not matched to a gene. The CDR3 has 15 amino acids. The CDR3 DNA follows: TGTGCCTGGAGTGTCGGACTAGCGGGGGGGGAGACCCAGTACTTC. The encoded protein is CAWSVGLAGGETQYF.

This rearrangement joins TRBV7-2 to TRBJ2-1; no clear D. This CDR3 is built from 15 residues. Per the germline V gene, CDR1 is SGHTA and CDR2 is FQGNSA. Trimming removed 1 base from V and 4 bases from J, with 11 bases in between. The CDR3 region has the DNA TGTGCCAGCAGCTTAGGTGGCGGAGCTTACAATGAGCAGTTCTTC. Translated, it gives CASSLGGGAYNEQFF.